What follows are 27 T cell receptor beta chains derived from one specimen sequenced in a study of quantifying T cell responses using KT2 cells. About the study: TCR alpha and beta constant-region primers primed reverse transcription of RNA.

Each cDNA got a UMI-containing oligo ligated at its 3' end. The first PCR ran roughly 4 cycles with an equimolar RC1.1 and RC1.2 beta primer mix. Using its own MiXCR run on the UMI-ligation and nested PCR reads, TCRdb lists one record per CDR3 protein. Altogether about 32,000 distinct CDR3 sequences are present, roughly 7.2% being singletons, with the ten largest covering 15% to 17%. The sequencing input was PBMCs spiked with cells of the T cell clone KT2. The receptors originated from a human donor.

This clonotype was observed a handful of times. The chain uses TRBV12-3 or TRBV12-4 and TRBJ2-3, with a tentative D call TRBD2 (6 bases). Trimming shortened V by 3 bases and J by 2 bases, and 9 bases separated the two germline ends. This CDR3 spans 14 amino acids. CDR3 region: CASSFWGDTDTQYF. CDR3 in DNA: TGTGCCAGCAGTTTCTGGGGGGACACAGATACGCAGTATTTT.

The chain links TRBV2 to TRBJ1-2; TRBD1 is a possible D gene (6 bases). This CDR3 contains 16 residues. Germline lookup yields CDR1 SNHLY and CDR2 FYNNEI. Trimming removed 7 bases from V and 6 bases from J, with 24 bases in between. The CDR3 sequence: CASIRLLHRRGDGYTF. CDR3 nucleotides: TGTGCCAGCATTAGACTCCTACATCGGAGGGGGGATGGCTACACCTTC.

This clonotype was seen ten or more times. The chain recombines TRBV6-2 or TRBV6-3 with TRBJ2-7; no reliable D call. The CDR3 runs to 12 residues. The germline V gene encodes CDR1 MNHEY and CDR2 SVGEGT. V lost 4 bases and J lost 2, with 6 bases in between. CDR3 sequence: CASSSSPYEQYF. In DNA, the CDR3 is TGTGCCAGCAGTTCCTCTCCCTACGAGCAGTACTTC.

The chain uses TRBV6-1 and TRBJ2-7; 7 bases align to TRBD2. Germline-derived CDR1 and CDR2 are MNHNS and SASEGT. This CDR3 region has 14 residues. J lost 4 bases, V lost 5 bases, and 8 bases had no gene match. The CDR3 spells CASSPFWGGYEQYF. CDR3 nucleotide sequence: TGTGCCAGCAGTCCCTTCTGGGGGGGGTACGAGCAGTACTTC.

The chain has TRBV10-3 and TRBJ2-2; 9 nucleotides align to TRBD2. CDR1 and CDR2 from the germline V gene are ENHRY and SYGVKD. The V segment lost 6 bases and the J segment 5 bases; nucleotides outside the gene matches: 7. This CDR3 has 15 amino acids. The CDR3 DNA is TGTGCCATCAGACCGGGACTAGCCATAACCGGGGAGCTGTTTTTT. The encoded protein is CAIRPGLAITGELFF.

This clonotype was detected many times. The chain carries TRBV6-5 and TRBJ2-7; the D gene is possibly TRBD2 (7 bases). Looked up from germline, CDR1 is MNHEY and CDR2 is SVGAGI. V gave up 8 bases and J gave up 2 bases, with 19 bases separating them. CDR3 length equals 15 residues. The CDR3 DNA reads TGTGCCAGCCAAAGGGAGGGGGGCGTAACCTACGAGCAGTACTTC. This translates into CASQREGGVTYEQYF.

The chain links TRBV3-1 to TRBJ2-1, with 11 nucleotides matching TRBD2. This CDR3 region has 16 residues. The trim removed 1 base at V and 3 bases at J, leaving 2 bases unmatched. CDR1 is LGHDT, CDR2 YNNKEL, per germline (reference sequence). CDR3: CASSQVGLAVYNEQFF. The CDR3, as DNA: TGTGCCAGCAGCCAAGTGGGACTAGCGGTCTACAATGAGCAGTTCTTC.

This clonotype was recorded at least ten times. This rearrangement joins TRBV6-2 or TRBV6-3 to TRBJ1-5; D is uncertain. Trimming shortened V by 4 bases and J by 0 bases, and 7 bases separated the two germline ends. Germline-derived CDR1 and CDR2 are MNHEY and SVGEGT. CDR3 size: 14 residues. The CDR3 protein is CASSSTASNQPQHF. Written as DNA, the CDR3 is TGTGCCAGCAGTTCTACAGCTAGCAATCAGCCCCAGCATTTT.

This chain connects TRBV3-1 to TRBJ2-7, with D perhaps assigned TRBD1 or TRBD2 (6 bases each). V was shortened by 0 bases and J by 0 bases, with 15 bases between the two germline ends. The CDR3 is 17 residues long. From germline, CDR1 is LGHDT and CDR2 YNNKEL (reference sequence). CDR3 in amino acids: CASSQDLGGGRSYEQYF. The CDR3 DNA reads as TGTGCCAGCAGCCAAGATCTCGGGGGCGGCCGCTCCTACGAGCAGTACTTC.

This clonotype was counted a few times. This chain joins TRBV18 and TRBJ2-3; D is perhaps TRBD1 or TRBD2 (5 bases each). From germline, CDR1 is KGHSH and CDR2 LQKENI. This CDR3 has 14 amino acids. V was trimmed by 2 bases and J by 4 bases, leaving 10 bases between them. CDR3 amino acids: CASSPTGRADTQYF. CDR3 DNA: TGTGCCAGCTCACCAACGGGACGTGCAGATACGCAGTATTTT.

This clonotype has a count of ten or more. This chain links TRBV7-9 with TRBJ2-1; 9 bases line up with TRBD2. Trimming took 4 bases from V and 9 from J; bases not matched to a gene: 4. The germline CDR1 and CDR2 sequences are SEHNR and FQNEAQ (reference sequence). CDR3 length: 13 amino acids. CDR3 DNA sequence: TGTGCCAGCAGCTCGTGGACTAGCGTTGAGCAGTTCTTC. Translating it yields CASSSWTSVEQFF.

V usage is TRBV11-2 and J usage is TRBJ1-5; D gene ambiguous. The CDR3 consists of 13 residues. The V and J ends lost 3 bases and 7 bases respectively, with 10 bases between them. CDR1 SGHAT and CDR2 FQNNGV come from the germline V gene. CDR3 bases: TGTGCCAGCAGCTTGGGCCCGGAACAGCCCCAGCATTTT. Translating gives CASSLGPEQPQHF.

This clonotype was counted only a few times. The rearrangement links TRBV29-1 to TRBJ2-2; D is unclear. The CDR3 spans 12 residues. Trimming removed 3 bases at V and 3 bases at J, with 5 bases between. Per germline, CDR1 SQVTM and CDR2 ANQGSEA. DNA of the CDR3: TGCAGCGTTGAGACCGACACCGGGGAGCTGTTTTTT. This encodes CSVETDTGELFF.

A few counts support this clonotype. The chain combines TRBV6-5 with TRBJ1-1; TRBD1 agrees at 10 bases. The CDR3 loop spans 16 amino acids. Trimming took 0 bases from V and 6 from J; bases not matched to a gene: 7. CDR1 is MNHEY and CDR2 is SVGAGI in the germline V gene. CDR3 coding DNA: TGTGCCAGCAGTTACTCCCGACAGGGGGCCCGGGCTGAAGCTTTCTTT. Its protein product is CASSYSRQGARAEAFF.

J is TRBJ1-6 and V is TRBV7-2; D is unresolved. The germline V gene encodes CDR1 SGHTA and CDR2 FQGNSA. The CDR3 covers 17 residues. V was clipped by 2 bases and J by 4 bases, with 15 bases between them. This CDR3 is CASSLIVNRYYNSPLHF. The CDR3 DNA reads TGTGCCAGCAGCTTAATAGTTAACCGGTATTATAATTCACCCCTCCACTTT.

A few counts support this clonotype. The V and J genes are TRBV7-9 and TRBJ2-5, with D possibly matching TRBD2 (6 bases). This CDR3 has 18 amino acids. CDR1 SEHNR and CDR2 FQNEAQ come from the germline V gene (reference sequence). V lost 3 bases and J 5 bases, leaving 25 bases between the germline ends. CDR3 nucleotides: TGTGCCAGCAGCTTTCGGGAGAGGGGAAATAGAGCCGTGGAGACCCAGTACTTC. Its protein is CASSFRERGNRAVETQYF.

Many counts were recorded for this clonotype. The chain carries TRBV29-1 and TRBJ2-1; D is uncertain. Germline loops: CDR1 SQVTM, CDR2 ANQGSEA. V gave up 0 bases and J gave up 6 bases, with 9 bases separating them. The CDR3 runs 13 residues. The CDR3: CSVEDGQVNEQFF. CDR3 coding DNA: TGCAGCGTTGAAGACGGGCAGGTCAATGAGCAGTTCTTC.

This clonotype was seen more than once but under ten times. The V and J genes are TRBV4-1 and TRBJ2-7; 8 nucleotides line up with TRBD2. V shed 4 bases and J 2 bases; nucleotides not matched to a gene: 7. CDR1 is MGHRA, CDR2 YSYEKL, per germline. The CDR3 runs to 15 residues. This CDR3 is CASSPSGGKTYEQYF. The CDR3 nucleotides read TGCGCCAGCAGCCCAAGCGGGGGTAAAACCTACGAGCAGTACTTC.

V gene TRBV10-2 combines with J gene TRBJ2-2, with no clear D. The germline gives CDR1 WSHSY, CDR2 SAAADI. This CDR3 has 13 amino acids. Deletions cut 7 bases from V and 4 bases from J, with 10 bases between. Here the CDR3 DNA reads TGCGCCAGCACGGAAGGTAGCACCGGGGAGCTGTTTTTT. Its protein product is CASTEGSTGELFF.

The rearrangement joins TRBV6-1 to TRBJ1-1; D might be TRBD1 (5 bases). The CDR3 has 14 amino acids. Germline assignment: CDR1 MNHNS and CDR2 SASEGT. The CDR3 DNA reads as TGTGCTATCAAGGGGCGGACGACGGCCACTGAAGCTTTCTTT. It is translated as CAIKGRTTATEAFF.

The chain has TRBV16 and TRBJ2-1; D unresolved. The CDR3 loop spans 15 amino acids. Germline-derived CDR1 and CDR2 are KGHSY and FQNENV. The ends were cut back, 2 bases at V and 11 bases at J, with 19 bases in the middle. Written as DNA, the CDR3 is TGTGCCAGCAGCCAAATAAGAAAACAGCCAGGTCAGCAGTTCTTC. It is translated as CASSQIRKQPGQQFF.

The gene calls are TRBV2 and TRBJ2-1; D ambiguous. V lost 7 bases and J lost 0, with 7 bases in between. The CDR3 spans 13 residues. Germline lookup yields CDR1 SNHLY and CDR2 FYNNEI. CDR3 sequence (DNA): TGTGCCAGCAAGGCAGGCTCCTACAATGAGCAGTTCTTC. Protein product: CASKAGSYNEQFF. The variable domain in full, completed from reference TRBV2 and TRBJ2-1, reads EPEVTQTPSHQVTQMGQEVILRCVPISNHLYFYWYRQILGQKVEFLVSFYNNEISEKSEIFDDQFSVERPDGSNFTLKIRSTKLEDSAMYFCASKAGSYNEQFFGPGTRLTVL.

This clonotype was seen only a few times. J is TRBJ2-1 and V is TRBV6-5; 8 nucleotides agree with TRBD2. Germline V gene data show CDR1 as MNHEY and CDR2 as SVGAGI. V gave up 6 bases and J gave up 7 bases; unmatched junction bases: 11. The CDR3 spans 15 residues. CDR3 in amino acids: CASSPNAGGMNEQFF. CDR3 nucleotides: TGTGCCAGCAGCCCTAACGCGGGGGGAATGAATGAGCAGTTCTTC.

This clonotype was observed many times. V gene TRBV6-1 combines with J gene TRBJ2-7, with 11 bases fitting TRBD1. This CDR3 has 19 amino acids. V shed 6 bases, J shed 1 base, and the junction held 17 bases outside the gene matches. CDR1 and CDR2 from the germline V gene are MNHNS and SASEGT. The CDR3 loop reads CASSGPGQGVLSRSYEQYF. CDR3 sequence (DNA): TGTGCCAGCAGCGGACCGGGACAGGGGGTCCTAAGTCGGTCCTACGAGCAGTACTTC.

At least ten counts were recorded for this clonotype. The chain's CDR3 is CASSYDRAGPEAFF. CDR3 in DNA: TGTGCCAGCAGTTACGACAGGGCTGGGCCTGAAGCTTTCTTT. This rearrangement joins TRBV6-2 or TRBV6-3 to TRBJ1-1; TRBD1 matches 7 bases. Germline CDR1 and CDR2: MNHEY and SVGEGT. With 2 bases clipped from V and 6 bases from J, the junction kept 6 bases outside the gene matches. The CDR3 covers 14 residues.

This chain uses TRBV6-6 with TRBJ1-1; maybe TRBD1 (6 bases). CDR1 MNHNY and CDR2 SVGAGI come from the germline V gene (reference sequence). The CDR3 contains 12 residues. Trimming stripped 5 bases from V and 14 bases from J, with 18 bases between. CDR3 protein: CASSPGQTVSFF. The CDR3 nucleotides are TGTGCCAGCAGTCCCGGACAGACTGTATCCTTCTTT.

The chain has TRBV7-9 and TRBJ2-3, with 7 bases that match TRBD1. V shed 2 bases and J 2 bases; nucleotides not matched to a gene: 7. The CDR3 is 16 residues long. Germline values: CDR1 SEHNR, CDR2 FQNEAQ (reference sequence). Written as DNA, the CDR3 is TGTGCCAGCAGCTTATGGGCAGGGGGTGTCACAGATACGCAGTATTTT. This encodes CASSLWAGGVTDTQYF.